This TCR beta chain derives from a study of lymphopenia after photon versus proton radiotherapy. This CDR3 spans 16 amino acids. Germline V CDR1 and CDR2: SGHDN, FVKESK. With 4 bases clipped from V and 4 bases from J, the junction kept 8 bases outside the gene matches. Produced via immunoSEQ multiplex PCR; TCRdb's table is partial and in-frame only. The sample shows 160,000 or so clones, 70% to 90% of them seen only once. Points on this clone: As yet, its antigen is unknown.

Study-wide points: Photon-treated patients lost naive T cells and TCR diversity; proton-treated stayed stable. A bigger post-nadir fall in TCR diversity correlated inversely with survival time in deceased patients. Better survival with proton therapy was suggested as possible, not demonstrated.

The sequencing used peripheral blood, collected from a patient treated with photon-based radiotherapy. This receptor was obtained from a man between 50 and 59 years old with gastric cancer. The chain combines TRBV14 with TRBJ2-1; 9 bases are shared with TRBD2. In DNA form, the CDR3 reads TGTGCCAGCAGCCTCCGGCTAGCGGGACGTTACAATGAGCAGTTCTTC. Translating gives CASSLRLAGRYNEQFF. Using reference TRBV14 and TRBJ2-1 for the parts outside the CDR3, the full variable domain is EAGVTQFPSHSVIEKGQTVTLRCDPISGHDNLYWYRRVMGKEIKFLLHFVKESKQDESGMPNNRFLAERTGGTYSTLKVQPAELEDSGVYFCASSLRLAGRYNEQFFGPGTRLTVL.